The 25 T cell receptor beta chains listed next were all sequenced from one sample in a study of cytomegalovirus exposure and HLA in healthy donors. PCR used 60 Vbeta primers and 13 Jbeta primers. The data were produced by immunoSEQ multiplex PCR, yet TCRdb's version contains in-frame clones alone and is incomplete. This sample has about 150,000 clones, with 70% to 90% found just once. Sequenced input: PBMCs. The receptors stem from a middle-aged woman in good health and CMV-seronegative.

This chain joins TRBV10-2 and TRBJ2-7; D is perhaps TRBD1 (6 bases). Trimming removed 4 bases at V and 0 bases at J, with 22 bases between. Germline assignment: CDR1 WSHSY and CDR2 SAAADI. The CDR3 is 18 amino acids. CDR3 sequence (DNA): TGCGCCAGCAGTGCCGGGCTGGGAGTGCGCAGGGGCTCCTACGAGCAGTACTTC. Amino acids: CASSAGLGVRRGSYEQYF.

V is TRBV4-1 and J is TRBJ2-1; 7 bases match TRBD2. The V gene end was trimmed by 4 bases and the J gene end by 1 base; junction bases not matched to a gene: 4. Germline V lookup: CDR1 MGHRA, CDR2 YSYEKL. The CDR3 has 15 amino acids. In DNA form, the CDR3 reads TGCGCCAGCAGCCCAAGCGGGGCGTCCTACAATGAGCAGTTCTTC. Translating it yields CASSPSGASYNEQFF.

This chain connects TRBV2 to TRBJ1-4; 9 nucleotides align to TRBD1. The length of the CDR3 is 15 residues. Trimming removed 7 bases from V and 7 bases from J; junction bases left unmatched: 10. CDR1 SNHLY and CDR2 FYNNEI come from the germline V gene. In DNA form, the CDR3 reads TGTGCCAGCAATCACAGGGGGCGAGGGTTTGAAAAACTGTTTTTT. It translates to CASNHRGRGFEKLFF.

V and J are TRBV7-9 and TRBJ2-7; 9 bases are shared with TRBD1. CDR1 is SEHNR, CDR2 FQNEAQ, per germline (reference sequence). The CDR3 is made up of 17 amino acids. The trim removed 8 bases at V and 1 base at J, leaving 15 bases unmatched. CDR3 residues: CASSPWQAQGASYEQYF. The DNA for the CDR3 is TGTGCCAGCTCCCCCTGGCAGGCACAGGGGGCATCCTACGAGCAGTACTTC.

V gene TRBV6-6 combines with J gene TRBJ2-7, with 10 bases fitting TRBD2. The V gene's germline CDR1 is MNHNY and CDR2 SVGAGI (reference sequence). This CDR3 comprises 16 residues. V shed 2 bases and J 5 bases; nucleotides not matched to a gene: 9. The CDR3 protein is CASSYASGRPVNEQYF. The CDR3 DNA sequence: TGTGCCAGCAGTTACGCTAGCGGGAGACCAGTCAACGAGCAGTACTTC.

This chain connects TRBV11-3 to TRBJ1-5; maybe TRBD1 (6 bases). Germline V lookup: CDR1 SGHNT, CDR2 YENEEA. The CDR3 sequence is 13 residues long. V lost 5 bases to trimming and J lost 8 bases, with 13 bases between them. The CDR3 DNA is TGTGCCAGCAGCCGACAGGCCCAGGAGCCCCAGCATTTT. Its protein is CASSRQAQEPQHF.

The chain carries TRBV7-2 and TRBJ1-2; weak D call: TRBD1 (6 bases). V lost 8 bases, J lost 6 bases, and 19 bases lay in between. The CDR3 totals 14 residues. Germline V gives CDR1 SGHTA, CDR2 FQGNSA. The CDR3 spells CASHYNRVDNGYTF. CDR3 DNA: TGTGCCAGCCACTACAACAGGGTAGATAATGGCTACACCTTC.

The rearrangement uses TRBV7-6 and TRBJ2-7, with 10 bases fitting TRBD2. The CDR3 length is 17 residues. Germline-derived CDR1 and CDR2 are SGHVS and FNYEAQ. The J segment lost 1 base and the V segment lost 0 bases, leaving 6 bases of the junction unmatched. The CDR3 reads CASSLAPTSGQSYEQYF. In DNA, the CDR3 is TGTGCCAGCAGCTTAGCGCCGACTAGCGGGCAGTCCTACGAGCAGTACTTC. Together with reference TRBV7-6 and TRBJ2-7, the CDR3 gives the full variable domain: GAGVSQSPRYKVTKRGQDVALRCDPISGHVSLYWYRQALGQGPEFLTYFNYEAQQDKSGLPNDRFSAERPEGSISTLTIQRTEQRDSAMYRCASSLAPTSGQSYEQYFGPGTRLTVT.

The rearrangement joins TRBV5-1 to TRBJ2-7; D might be TRBD1 (6 bases). Trimming removed 0 bases from V and 5 bases from J, with 9 bases in between. Germline loops: CDR1 SGHRS, CDR2 YFSETQ. This CDR3 has 13 residues. The CDR3: CASSLDRVDEQYF. Written as DNA, the CDR3 is TGCGCCAGCAGCTTGGACAGGGTGGACGAGCAGTACTTC.

This sequence joins TRBV10-3 and TRBJ2-7, with a possible D match to TRBD2 (5 bases). This CDR3 region has 15 residues. Germline CDR1 and CDR2: ENHRY and SYGVKD. Trimming stripped 0 bases from V and 3 bases from J, with 12 bases between. The CDR3 nucleotides read TGTGCCATCAGTGAGTCGAGGTCAGAGGGCTACGAGCAGTACTTC. Residues: CAISESRSEGYEQYF.

The V and J genes are TRBV6-1 and TRBJ2-3; tentative D call: TRBD2 (6 bases). The CDR3 is made up of 14 amino acids. The germline gives CDR1 MNHNS, CDR2 SASEGT. V was trimmed by 9 bases and J by 2 bases, leaving 15 bases between them. As DNA, the CDR3 is TGTGCCAGTCGCGGGACTTCCCTCACAGATACGCAGTATTTT. Translating gives CASRGTSLTDTQYF.

The chain recombines TRBV27 with TRBJ2-3, with 13 bases that match TRBD2. After removal of 3 bases from V and 6 bases from J, the junction contained 3 bases not matched to a gene. From germline, CDR1 is MNHEY and CDR2 SMNVEV (reference sequence). The CDR3 is 15 residues long. CDR3 amino acids: CASSFRTSGSDTQYF. DNA for the CDR3: TGTGCCAGCAGTTTTAGGACTAGCGGGAGTGATACGCAGTATTTT.

A single count supports this clone. The chain combines TRBV29-1 with TRBJ1-2; TRBD1 matches 7 bases. The J segment lost 8 bases and the V segment lost 4 bases, leaving 22 bases of the junction unmatched. This CDR3 has 17 amino acids. Germline V CDR1 and CDR2: SQVTM, ANQGSEA. CDR3 bases: TGCAGCGTTGGACCCTCTAGGGACAGACACCCGCTGGGGGGCTACACCTTC. It specifies CSVGPSRDRHPLGGYTF.

J is TRBJ1-2 and V is TRBV7-8, with no clear D. V was shortened by 4 bases and J by 4 bases, with 10 bases between the two germline ends. This CDR3 contains 13 residues. CDR1 is SGHVS, CDR2 FQNEAQ, per germline. Written as DNA, the CDR3 is TGTGCCAGCAGCTCCCGAGGGATCTATGGCTACACCTTC. Its protein is CASSSRGIYGYTF.

The rearrangement links TRBV7-6 to TRBJ2-1; 8 bases are a match to TRBD2. The CDR3 is made up of 18 amino acids. V was pared by 1 base and J by 5 bases, with 13 bases of the junction left unmatched. Germline CDR1 is SGHVS and CDR2 is FNYEAQ. CDR3 bases: TGTGCCAGCAGCTTAGAGCCTCCCCCGGGACTAGGAAACAATGAGCAGTTCTTC. It specifies CASSLEPPPGLGNNEQFF. The full variable domain, in which reference TRBV7-6 and TRBJ2-1 provide the parts outside the CDR3, is GAGVSQSPRYKVTKRGQDVALRCDPISGHVSLYWYRQALGQGPEFLTYFNYEAQQDKSGLPNDRFSAERPEGSISTLTIQRTEQRDSAMYRCASSLEPPPGLGNNEQFFGPGTRLTVL.

The chain joins TRBV5-1 to TRBJ1-2; D uncertain. Germline V gives CDR1 SGHRS, CDR2 YFSETQ. This CDR3 comprises 18 residues. V shed 4 bases and J shed 4 bases, with 26 bases lying between them. CDR3 residues: CASSPEPPSWVLGYGYTF. The CDR3 bases are TGCGCCAGCAGCCCAGAACCCCCCTCTTGGGTACTAGGCTATGGCTACACCTTC.

This rearrangement joins TRBV7-8 to TRBJ2-7; the match to TRBD1 covers 9 bases. Losses at the gene ends were 5 bases for V and 4 bases for J; bases not matched to a gene: 6. The CDR3 has 14 residues. From germline, CDR1 is SGHVS and CDR2 FQNEAQ. The CDR3: CASSGRTGVYEQYF. CDR3 nucleotides: TGTGCCAGCAGCGGCCGGACAGGGGTATACGAGCAGTACTTC. Looking up the rest from reference TRBV7-8 and TRBJ2-7 gives the full variable domain: GAGVSQSPRYKVAKRGQDVALRCDPISGHVSLFWYQQALGQGPEFLTYFQNEAQLDKSGLPSDRFFAERPEGSVSTLKIQRTQQEDSAVYLCASSGRTGVYEQYFGPGTRLTVT.

The table lists this clone with a count of one. V and J are TRBV7-9 and TRBJ1-4; possible D gene TRBD1, 6 bases. Trimming removed 6 bases from V and 2 bases from J, with 19 bases in between. Germline loops: CDR1 SEHNR, CDR2 FQNEAQ (reference sequence). CDR3 size: 17 residues. DNA of the CDR3: TGTGCCAGCAGTGTAAGAGGGGGGGGCGCGACTAATGAAAAACTGTTTTTT. Its translation is CASSVRGGGATNEKLFF.

The chain employs TRBV9 and TRBJ1-2, with D unresolved. CDR1 SGDLS and CDR2 YYNGEE come from the germline V gene. V lost 7 bases, J lost 8 bases, and 12 bases lay in between. This CDR3 is built from 11 residues. In DNA form, the CDR3 reads TGTGCCAGCGACGGGTTTGGCGGCTACACCTTC. Protein: CASDGFGGYTF.

The chain is built from TRBV19 and TRBJ2-2; 8 nucleotides align to TRBD1. CDR1 is LNHDA and CDR2 is SQIVND in the germline V gene (reference sequence). V gave up 6 bases and J gave up 6 bases; unmatched junction bases: 6. The CDR3 has 14 amino acids. CDR3 protein: CASSRQGSAGELFF. The CDR3 coding sequence is TGTGCCAGTAGCAGACAGGGGTCTGCCGGGGAGCTGTTTTTT.

The chain employs TRBV20-1 and TRBJ1-1; possibly TRBD1 for D (5 bases). The CDR3 spans 11 residues. Per the germline V gene, CDR1 is DFQATT and CDR2 is SNEGSKA (reference sequence). V was trimmed by 2 bases and J by 6 bases, leaving 7 bases between them. Written as DNA, the CDR3 is TGCAGTGCTAGAAGGGGCTCTGAAGCTTTCTTT. This gives the protein CSARRGSEAFF.

Worth noting for this clone: One end of the junction is discordant with germline, which a read error may explain. The rearrangement joins TRBV7-7 to TRBJ2-1; 9 nucleotides agree with TRBD2. The V gene's germline CDR1 is SSHAT and CDR2 FNYEAQ (reference sequence). This CDR3 is 16 amino acids long. CDR3 loop: CASSSSIAGALNEQFF. CDR3 DNA sequence: TGTGCTAGCAGCAGCTCTATAGCGGGAGCCCTCAATGAGCAGTTCTTC.

The chain has TRBV6-6 and TRBJ1-4, with 9 nucleotides matching TRBD1. The length of the CDR3 is 14 residues. The germline CDR1 and CDR2 sequences are MNHNY and SVGAGI (reference sequence). The trim removed 6 bases at V and 3 bases at J, leaving 2 bases unmatched. CDR3 amino acids: CASRQGAPNEKLFF. The CDR3 DNA follows: TGTGCCAGCAGACAGGGGGCCCCTAATGAAAAACTGTTTTTT.

The chain employs TRBV10-1 and TRBJ2-1, with 9 bases matching TRBD1. The CDR3 extends over 15 amino acids. V lost 2 bases to trimming and J lost 9 bases; unmatched junction nucleotides: 8. CDR1 and CDR2 (germline): WNHNN, SYGVQD (reference sequence). CDR3 loop: CASSEIQGALGEQFF. The CDR3 bases are TGCGCCAGCAGTGAGATACAGGGGGCCCTCGGTGAGCAGTTCTTC.

The chain is built from TRBV6-5 and TRBJ2-1; tentative D call: TRBD1 (6 bases). V was clipped by 3 bases and J by 11 bases, with 14 bases between them. Germline assignment: CDR1 MNHEY and CDR2 SVGAGI. The CDR3 is 13 amino acids. In DNA form, the CDR3 reads TGTGCCAGCAGTTATGGGACAAACTTGAAGCAGTTCTTC. This translates into CASSYGTNLKQFF.